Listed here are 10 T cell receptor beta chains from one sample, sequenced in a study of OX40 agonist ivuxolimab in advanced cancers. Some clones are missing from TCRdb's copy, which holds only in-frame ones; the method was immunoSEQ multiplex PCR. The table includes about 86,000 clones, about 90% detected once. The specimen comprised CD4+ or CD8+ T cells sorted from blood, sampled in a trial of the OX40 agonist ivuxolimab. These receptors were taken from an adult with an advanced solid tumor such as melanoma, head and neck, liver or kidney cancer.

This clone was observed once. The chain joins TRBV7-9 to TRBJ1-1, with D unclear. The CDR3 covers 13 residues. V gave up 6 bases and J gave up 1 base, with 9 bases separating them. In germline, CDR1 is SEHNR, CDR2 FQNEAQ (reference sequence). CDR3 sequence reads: CASRSRANTEAFF. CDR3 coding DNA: TGTGCCAGCAGGTCCCGGGCGAACACTGAAGCTTTCTTT.

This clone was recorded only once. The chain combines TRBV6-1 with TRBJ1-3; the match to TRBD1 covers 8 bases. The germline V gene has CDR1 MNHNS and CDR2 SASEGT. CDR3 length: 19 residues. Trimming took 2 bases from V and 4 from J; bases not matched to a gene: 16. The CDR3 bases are TGTGCCAGCAGTGAACCCTACCGTACCAAGACAGGGGCAGGAAACACCATATATTTT. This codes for CASSEPYRTKTGAGNTIYF.

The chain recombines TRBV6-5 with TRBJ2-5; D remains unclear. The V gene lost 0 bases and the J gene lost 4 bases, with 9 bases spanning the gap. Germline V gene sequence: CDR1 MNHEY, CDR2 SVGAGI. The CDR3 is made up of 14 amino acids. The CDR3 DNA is TGTGCCAGCAGTTACTCGCTACTGGGAGAGACCCAGTACTTC. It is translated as CASSYSLLGETQYF.

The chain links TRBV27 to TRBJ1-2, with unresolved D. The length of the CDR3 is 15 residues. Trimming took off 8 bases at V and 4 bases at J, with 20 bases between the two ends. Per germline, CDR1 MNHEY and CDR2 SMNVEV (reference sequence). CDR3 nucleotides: TGTGCCAGCGGCGGCCCGTTATCACTGGCCTATGGCTACACCTTC. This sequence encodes CASGGPLSLAYGYTF.

The DNA of the CDR3 is TGTGCCAGCAACCTGGCCCTTAGCGGGAGCGGAGATACGCAGTATTTT. Its translation is CASNLALSGSGDTQYF. The chain combines TRBV5-4 with TRBJ2-3, with 9 bases fitting TRBD2. CDR3 length equals 16 residues. The germline gives CDR1 SGHNT, CDR2 YYREEE (reference sequence). The trim removed 6 bases at V and 5 bases at J, leaving 13 bases unmatched.

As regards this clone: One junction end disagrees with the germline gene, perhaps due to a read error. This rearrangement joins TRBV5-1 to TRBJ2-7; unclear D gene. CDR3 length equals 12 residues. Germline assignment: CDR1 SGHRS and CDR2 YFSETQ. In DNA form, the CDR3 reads TGCGCCAGCAGCTTGGTAGGGTACGGGCAGTACTTC. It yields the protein CASSLVGYGQYF.

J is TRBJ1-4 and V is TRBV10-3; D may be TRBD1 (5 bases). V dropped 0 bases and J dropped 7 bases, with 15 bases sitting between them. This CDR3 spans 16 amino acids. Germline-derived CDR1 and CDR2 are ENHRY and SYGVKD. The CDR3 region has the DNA TGTGCCATCAGTGAGTCGAAGGTTGGGGACGTTGAAAAACTGTTTTTT. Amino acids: CAISESKVGDVEKLFF.

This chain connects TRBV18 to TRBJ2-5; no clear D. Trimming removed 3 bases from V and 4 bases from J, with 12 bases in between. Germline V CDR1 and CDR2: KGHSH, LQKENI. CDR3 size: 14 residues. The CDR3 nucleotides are TGTGCCAGCTCACCGGGGTATCAGAGAGAGACCCAGTACTTC. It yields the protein CASSPGYQRETQYF.

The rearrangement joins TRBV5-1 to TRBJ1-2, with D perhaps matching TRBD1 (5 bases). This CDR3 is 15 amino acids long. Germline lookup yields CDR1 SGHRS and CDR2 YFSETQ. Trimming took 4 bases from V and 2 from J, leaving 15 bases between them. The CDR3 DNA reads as TGCGCCAGCAGCCAAGTGAGGGACGGGAACTATGGCTACACCTTC. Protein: CASSQVRDGNYGYTF.

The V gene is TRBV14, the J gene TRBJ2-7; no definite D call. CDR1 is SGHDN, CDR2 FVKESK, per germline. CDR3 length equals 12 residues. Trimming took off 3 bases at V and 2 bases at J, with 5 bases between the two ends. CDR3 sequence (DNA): TGTGCCAGCAGCCATTTCCCCTACGAGCAGTACTTC. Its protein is CASSHFPYEQYF.